One sample yielded the 22 T cell receptor beta chains listed below, sequenced in a study of neurological immune-mediated disorders. From the 5' RACE reads, TCRdb called clonotypes with MiXCR, one entry per CDR3 protein. The sample holds some 83,000 distinct CDR3 sequences; 2.6% are singletons and the top ten take 1.1%. Sequencing was done on a sample of PBMCs. Source of these receptors: a woman aged 25-40 years with multiple sclerosis.

At least ten counts were recorded for this clonotype. The chain carries TRBV5-6 and TRBJ2-7; D gene uncertain. The germline V gene encodes CDR1 SGHDT and CDR2 YYEEEE. CDR3 length: 11 amino acids. The V and J ends lost 0 bases and 4 bases respectively, with 2 bases between them. The CDR3 reads CASSLVYEQYF. In nucleotides, the CDR3 is TGTGCCAGCAGCTTGGTATACGAGCAGTACTTC.

In its sample, this clonotype was seen many times. This chain uses TRBV29-1 with TRBJ2-5; D is undetermined. Trimming took off 1 base at V and 5 bases at J, with 11 bases between the two ends. This CDR3 is 13 amino acids long. Germline CDR1 is SQVTM and CDR2 is ANQGSEA. The CDR3 region has the DNA TGCAGCGTTGAAGTCCTAGGAATGGAGACCCAGTACTTC. Translated, it gives CSVEVLGMETQYF.

This clonotype was recorded at least ten times. This rearrangement joins TRBV20-1 to TRBJ2-3; no firm D call. CDR3 length: 13 amino acids. Germline V gene data show CDR1 as DFQATT and CDR2 as SNEGSKA (reference sequence). Trimming cost V 1 base and J 2 bases, with 7 bases left between them. CDR3 DNA sequence: TGCAGTGCTAGAGGACTTCCCACAGATACGCAGTATTTT. This codes for CSARGLPTDTQYF.

Many counts were recorded for this clonotype. The J gene is TRBJ1-1, the V gene TRBV20-1; D not certain. This CDR3 spans 11 amino acids. V lost 1 base and J lost 5, with 5 bases in between. Germline CDR1 DFQATT, CDR2 SNEGSKA (reference sequence). In nucleotides, the CDR3 is TGCAGTGCTAGAGTCGGTACTGAAGCTTTCTTT. It yields the protein CSARVGTEAFF.

This clonotype has at least ten counts. The rearrangement links TRBV5-5 to TRBJ2-1; D unclear. CDR3 length: 12 amino acids. V was shortened by 7 bases and J by 4 bases, with 9 bases between the two germline ends. Per germline, CDR1 SGHKS and CDR2 YYEKEE (reference sequence). CDR3 residues: CASGDSYNEQFF. In DNA form, the CDR3 reads TGTGCCAGCGGCGACTCTTACAATGAGCAGTTCTTC.

This clonotype was counted ten times or more. This chain joins TRBV6-6 and TRBJ2-1; 10 bases map to TRBD2. The CDR3 is 14 amino acids. The ends lost 5 bases at V and 3 bases at J; junction bases unmatched: 1. Germline V CDR1 and CDR2: MNHNY, SVGAGI (reference sequence). As DNA, the CDR3 is TGTGCCAGCAGTCTAGCGGGAGACTACAATGAGCAGTTCTTC. Amino acids: CASSLAGDYNEQFF.

This clonotype was found many times. V gene TRBV20-1 combines with J gene TRBJ2-7, with 8 bases matching TRBD1. The CDR3 length is 14 residues. CDR1 and CDR2 (germline): DFQATT, SNEGSKA (reference sequence). V was clipped by 3 bases and J by 4 bases; unmatched bases: 8. CDR3 coding DNA: TGCAGTGCTAGGGAGGACAGGGAAATTTACGAGCAGTACTTC. It yields the protein CSAREDREIYEQYF.

This clonotype was detected ten times or more. The V and J genes are TRBV20-1 and TRBJ2-3, with a weak D call TRBD2 (7 bases). Trimming took 6 bases from V and 5 from J, leaving 15 bases between them. The length of the CDR3 is 13 residues. Germline V lookup: CDR1 DFQATT, CDR2 SNEGSKA (reference sequence). CDR3 amino acids: CSAPGEGLDTQYF. The DNA for the CDR3 is TGCAGTGCCCCAGGGGAGGGGCTAGATACGCAGTATTTT.

This clonotype was seen at least ten times. The gene calls are TRBV20-1 and TRBJ2-1; TRBD2 agrees at 7 bases. V trimming: 2 bases; J trimming: 5 bases; junction bases outside the gene matches: 15. The CDR3 spans 17 residues. Germline CDR1 is DFQATT and CDR2 is SNEGSKA (reference sequence). The CDR3 DNA reads as TGCAGTGCTAGATTCCGGACTAGACGCTCTTTTGACAATGAGCAGTTCTTC. Amino acids: CSARFRTRRSFDNEQFF.

This clonotype was counted ten times or more. V usage is TRBV30 and J usage is TRBJ2-7; 8 bases map to TRBD2. CDR1 and CDR2 (germline): GTSNPN, SVGIG (reference sequence). The CDR3 sequence is 17 residues long. Unmatched junction bases numbered 16, after V lost 0 bases and J lost 6 bases. The CDR3 region has the DNA TGTGCCTGGAGTGTTCGGGGGGGCCGGGCGTTCAGGGCCGAGCAGTACTTC. It codes for CAWSVRGGRAFRAEQYF.

This clonotype was seen at least ten times. The rearrangement links TRBV7-2 to TRBJ2-1; possible D gene TRBD2, 6 bases. Germline CDR1 reads SGHTA; CDR2 reads FQGNSA. V was trimmed by 5 bases and J by 6 bases, leaving 38 bases between them. This CDR3 is 22 amino acids long. CDR3 region: CASSPLPPGRSRLGGAFNEQFF. Here the CDR3 DNA reads TGTGCCAGCAGCCCACTACCGCCCGGACGGAGTAGGTTGGGGGGAGCATTCAATGAGCAGTTCTTC. The variable domain in full, completed from reference TRBV7-2 and TRBJ2-1, reads GAGVSQSPSNKVTEKGKDVELRCDPISGHTALYWYRQSLGQGLEFLIYFQGNSAPDKSGLPSDRFSAERTGGSVSTLTIQRTQQEDSAVYLCASSPLPPGRSRLGGAFNEQFFGPGTRLTVL.

This clonotype was observed many times. The chain combines TRBV3-1 with TRBJ2-5; TRBD2 might be the D (5 bases). V gave up 1 base and J gave up 7 bases, with 10 bases separating them. CDR3 length equals 13 residues. Germline CDR1 reads LGHDT; CDR2 reads YNNKEL (reference sequence). The CDR3, as DNA: TGTGCCAGCAGCCAAGGGGGAGAAGGGACCCAGTACTTC. This translates into CASSQGGEGTQYF.

This clonotype has a count of ten or more. CDR3 in DNA: TGTGCCAGCAGCTTAATCTGGGGCGCCTATGGCTACACCTTC. Translated, it gives CASSLIWGAYGYTF. This rearrangement joins TRBV7-4 to TRBJ1-2; TRBD1 is a possible D gene (5 bases). The CDR3 covers 14 residues. V was clipped by 2 bases and J by 4 bases, with 11 bases between them. The germline gives CDR1 SGHVT, CDR2 SQSDAQ.

In its sample, this clonotype was seen a few times. The chain recombines TRBV7-2 with TRBJ1-1; 9 bases are a match to TRBD1. The CDR3 totals 15 residues. V shed 6 bases, J shed 0 bases, and the junction held 5 bases outside the gene matches. Germline CDR1 is SGHTA and CDR2 is FQGNSA. The CDR3 sequence is CASSRTGGVNTEAFF. Here the CDR3 DNA reads TGTGCCAGCAGTCGTACAGGGGGCGTGAACACTGAAGCTTTCTTT.

In this sample, this clonotype turned up many times. V gene TRBV20-1 combines with J gene TRBJ2-3, with 7 bases that match TRBD2. CDR3 length: 13 amino acids. Germline V gives CDR1 DFQATT, CDR2 SNEGSKA (reference sequence). V was clipped by 3 bases and J by 0 bases; unmatched bases: 0. As DNA, the CDR3 is TGCAGTGCTAGGCGGGGGAGCACAGATACGCAGTATTTT. It encodes CSARRGSTDTQYF.

Many counts were recorded for this clonotype. J is TRBJ2-2 and V is TRBV7-2; maybe TRBD2 (5 bases). The germline CDR1 and CDR2 sequences are SGHTA and FQGNSA. The CDR3 is 15 residues long. V lost 4 bases, J lost 6 bases, and 15 bases lay in between. The CDR3 here is CASSSRASRAGELFF. The CDR3 DNA follows: TGTGCCAGCAGCTCAAGGGCGTCGAGGGCCGGGGAGCTGTTTTTT.

This clonotype was detected many times. The chain uses TRBV2 and TRBJ2-1; D is ambiguous. CDR1 is SNHLY, CDR2 FYNNEI, per germline. The CDR3 loop spans 14 amino acids. V shed 1 base and J shed 7 bases, with 11 bases lying between them. DNA for the CDR3: TGTGCCAGCAGTGAAGGGCAAAGTTGGAATGAGCAGTTCTTC. This encodes CASSEGQSWNEQFF.

In its sample, this clonotype was seen many times. The chain joins TRBV5-6 to TRBJ1-2, with D maybe TRBD1 (6 bases). Germline values: CDR1 SGHDT, CDR2 YYEEEE. V lost 2 bases and J 4 bases, leaving 12 bases between the germline ends. The CDR3 extends over 14 amino acids. The DNA of the CDR3 is TGTGCCAGCAGCTTATACAGGGCCTCCTATGGCTACACCTTC. Translation gives CASSLYRASYGYTF. Filled out from reference TRBV5-6 and TRBJ1-2, the complete variable domain reads DAGVTQSPTHLIKTRGQQVTLRCSPKSGHDTVSWYQQALGQGPQFIFQYYEEEERQRGNFPDRFSGHQFPNYSSELNVNALLLGDSALYLCASSLYRASYGYTFGSGTRLTVV.

Many counts were recorded for this clonotype. This rearrangement joins TRBV7-6 to TRBJ2-5; perhaps TRBD1 as D (6 bases). Germline V lookup: CDR1 SGHVS, CDR2 FNYEAQ. CDR3 length: 15 amino acids. The germline V and J ends were trimmed by 1 base and 5 bases, with 14 bases remaining between them. The CDR3 spells CASSLGAVQGETQYF. The CDR3, as DNA: TGTGCCAGCAGCTTAGGGGCCGTCCAGGGGGAGACCCAGTACTTC.

There are many counts of this clonotype. V is TRBV5-1 and J is TRBJ2-2; the D call may be TRBD1 or TRBD2 (5 bases each). In germline, CDR1 is SGHRS, CDR2 YFSETQ. The CDR3 loop spans 16 amino acids. V lost 7 bases and J lost 6, with 22 bases in between. CDR3 sequence (DNA): TGCGCCAGCGCCACCGGGCAGGGTGAAGCGGCCGGGGAGCTGTTTTTT. Amino acids: CASATGQGEAAGELFF.

This clonotype came up many times. The rearrangement uses TRBV20-1 and TRBJ2-1; D unclear. With 0 bases removed from V and 8 bases from J, the gap between germline ends came to 14 bases. This CDR3 comprises 14 residues. The germline gives CDR1 DFQATT, CDR2 SNEGSKA (reference sequence). The CDR3 sequence: CSARETPPRDEQFF. DNA for the CDR3: TGCAGTGCTAGAGAAACCCCTCCGCGAGATGAGCAGTTCTTC.

This clonotype was observed many times. The chain is built from TRBV20-1 and TRBJ2-3, with a tentative D call TRBD1 (6 bases). Germline V gene data show CDR1 as DFQATT and CDR2 as SNEGSKA (reference sequence). The CDR3 spans 15 residues. V was pared by 6 bases and J by 3 bases, with 19 bases between. The CDR3 sequence is CSAKYGTGITDTQYF. The DNA of the CDR3 is TGCAGTGCCAAATACGGAACAGGGATTACAGATACGCAGTATTTT.